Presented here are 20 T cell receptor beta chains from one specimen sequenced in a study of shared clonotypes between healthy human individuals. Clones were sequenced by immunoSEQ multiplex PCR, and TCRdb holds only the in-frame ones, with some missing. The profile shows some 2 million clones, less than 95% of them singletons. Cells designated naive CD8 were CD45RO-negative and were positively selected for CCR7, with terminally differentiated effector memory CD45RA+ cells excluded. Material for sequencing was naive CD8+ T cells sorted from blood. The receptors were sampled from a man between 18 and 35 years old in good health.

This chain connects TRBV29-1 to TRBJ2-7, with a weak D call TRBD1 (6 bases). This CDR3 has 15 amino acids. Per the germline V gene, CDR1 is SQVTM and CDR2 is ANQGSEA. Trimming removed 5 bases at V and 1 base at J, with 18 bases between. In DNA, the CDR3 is TGCAGCGTTCAAGGGGACACCTTCGTTTCCTACGAGCAGTACTTC. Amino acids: CSVQGDTFVSYEQYF.

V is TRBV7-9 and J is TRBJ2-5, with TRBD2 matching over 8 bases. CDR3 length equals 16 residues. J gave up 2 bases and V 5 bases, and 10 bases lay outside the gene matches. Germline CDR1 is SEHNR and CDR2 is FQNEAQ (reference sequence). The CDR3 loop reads CASSPGSSGNQETQYF. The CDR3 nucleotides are TGTGCCAGCAGCCCAGGGAGTAGCGGGAATCAAGAGACCCAGTACTTC.

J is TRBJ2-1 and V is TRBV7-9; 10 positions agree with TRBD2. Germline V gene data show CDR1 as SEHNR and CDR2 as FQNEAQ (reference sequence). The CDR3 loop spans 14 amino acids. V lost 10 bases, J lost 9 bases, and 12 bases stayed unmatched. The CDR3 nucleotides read TGTGCCACCAATGGGGGGCTAGCGGGAGCTGAGCAGTTCTTC. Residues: CATNGGLAGAEQFF. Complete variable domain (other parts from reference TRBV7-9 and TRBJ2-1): DTGVSQNPRHKITKRGQNVTFRCDPISEHNRLYWYRQTLGQGPEFLTYFQNEAQLEKSRLLSDRFSAERPKGSFSTLEIQRTEQGDSAMYLCATNGGLAGAEQFFGPGTRLTVL.

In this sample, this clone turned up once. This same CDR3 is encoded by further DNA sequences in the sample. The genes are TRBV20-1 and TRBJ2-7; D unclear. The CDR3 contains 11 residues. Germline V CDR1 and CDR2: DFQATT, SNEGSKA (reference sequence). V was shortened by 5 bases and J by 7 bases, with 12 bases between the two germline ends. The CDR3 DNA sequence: TGCAGTGCTTCTTTTTCAGGAGAGCAGTACTTC. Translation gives CSASFSGEQYF.

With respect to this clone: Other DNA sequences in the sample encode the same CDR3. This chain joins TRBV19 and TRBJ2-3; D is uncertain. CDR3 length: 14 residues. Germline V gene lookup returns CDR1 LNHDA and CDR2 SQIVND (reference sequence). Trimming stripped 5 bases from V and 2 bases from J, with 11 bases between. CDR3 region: CASSPLGYTDTQYF. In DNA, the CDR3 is TGTGCCAGTAGTCCCCTCGGATACACAGATACGCAGTATTTT.

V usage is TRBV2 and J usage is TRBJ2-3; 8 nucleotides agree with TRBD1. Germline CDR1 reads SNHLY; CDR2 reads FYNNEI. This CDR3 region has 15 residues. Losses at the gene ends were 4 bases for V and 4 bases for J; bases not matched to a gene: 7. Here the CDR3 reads CASSGDRGGSDTQYF. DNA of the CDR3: TGTGCCAGCAGTGGTGACAGGGGAGGATCAGATACGCAGTATTTT.

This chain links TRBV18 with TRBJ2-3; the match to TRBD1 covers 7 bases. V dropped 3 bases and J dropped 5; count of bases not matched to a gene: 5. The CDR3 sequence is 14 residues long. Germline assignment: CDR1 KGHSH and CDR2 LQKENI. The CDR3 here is CASSPLRGQDTQYF. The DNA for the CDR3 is TGTGCCAGCTCACCTTTGAGGGGGCAAGATACGCAGTATTTT.

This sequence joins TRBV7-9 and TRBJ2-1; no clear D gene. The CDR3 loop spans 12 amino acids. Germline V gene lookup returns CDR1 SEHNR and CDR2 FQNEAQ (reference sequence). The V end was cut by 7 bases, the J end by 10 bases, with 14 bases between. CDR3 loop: CASNSFNREQFF. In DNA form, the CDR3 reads TGTGCCAGCAACTCATTCAACCGGGAGCAGTTCTTC.

CDR3 sequence reads: CASSLDYTDTQYF. The CDR3 nucleotides read TGTGCCAGCAGCTTAGACTACACAGATACGCAGTATTTT. V gene TRBV11-3 combines with J gene TRBJ2-3; D not certain. V gave up 0 bases and J gave up 2 bases, with 3 bases separating them. This CDR3 is built from 13 residues. Per the germline V gene, CDR1 is SGHNT and CDR2 is YENEEA.

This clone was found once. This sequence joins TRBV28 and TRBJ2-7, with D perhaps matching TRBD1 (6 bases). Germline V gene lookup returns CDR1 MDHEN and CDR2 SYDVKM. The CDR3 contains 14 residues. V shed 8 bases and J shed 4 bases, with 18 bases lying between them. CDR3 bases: TGTGCCAGCCGCGTCCAGGGGTCAATATACGAGCAGTACTTC. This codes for CASRVQGSIYEQYF.

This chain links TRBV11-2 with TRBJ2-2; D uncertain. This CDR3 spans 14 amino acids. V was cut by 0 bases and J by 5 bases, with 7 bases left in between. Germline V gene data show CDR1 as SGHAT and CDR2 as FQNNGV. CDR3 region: CASSLDEATGELFF. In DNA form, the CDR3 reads TGTGCCAGCAGCTTAGATGAAGCTACCGGGGAGCTGTTTTTT. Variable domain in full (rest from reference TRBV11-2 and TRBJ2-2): EAGVAQSPRYKIIEKRQSVAFWCNPISGHATLYWYQQILGQGPKLLIQFQNNGVVDDSQLPKDRFSAERLKGVDSTLKIQPAKLEDSAVYLCASSLDEATGELFFGEGSRLTVL.

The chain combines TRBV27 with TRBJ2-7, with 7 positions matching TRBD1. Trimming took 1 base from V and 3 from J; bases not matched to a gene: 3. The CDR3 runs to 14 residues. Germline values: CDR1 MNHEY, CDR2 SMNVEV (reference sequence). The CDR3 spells CASSLYWDSYEQYF. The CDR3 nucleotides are TGTGCCAGCAGTTTATACTGGGACAGCTACGAGCAGTACTTC.

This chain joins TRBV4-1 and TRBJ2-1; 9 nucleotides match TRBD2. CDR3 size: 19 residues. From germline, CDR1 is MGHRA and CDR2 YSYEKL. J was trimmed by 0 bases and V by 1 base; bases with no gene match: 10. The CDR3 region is CASSQVLAGVPSSYNEQFF. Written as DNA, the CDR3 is TGCGCCAGCAGCCAAGTTTTAGCGGGGGTCCCCAGCTCCTACAATGAGCAGTTCTTC.

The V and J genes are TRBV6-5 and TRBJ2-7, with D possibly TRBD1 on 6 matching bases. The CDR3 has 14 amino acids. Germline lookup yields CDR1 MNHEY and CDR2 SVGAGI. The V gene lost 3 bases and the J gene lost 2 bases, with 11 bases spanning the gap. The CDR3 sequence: CASSYDKGAYEQYF. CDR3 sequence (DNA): TGTGCCAGCAGTTATGACAAGGGGGCCTACGAGCAGTACTTC.

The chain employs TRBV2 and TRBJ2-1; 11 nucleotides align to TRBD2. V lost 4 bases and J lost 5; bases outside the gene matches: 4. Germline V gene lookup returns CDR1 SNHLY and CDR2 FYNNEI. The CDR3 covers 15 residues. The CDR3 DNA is TGTGCCAGCAGTGTAGCGGGAGGGCCCAACAATGAGCAGTTCTTC. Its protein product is CASSVAGGPNNEQFF.

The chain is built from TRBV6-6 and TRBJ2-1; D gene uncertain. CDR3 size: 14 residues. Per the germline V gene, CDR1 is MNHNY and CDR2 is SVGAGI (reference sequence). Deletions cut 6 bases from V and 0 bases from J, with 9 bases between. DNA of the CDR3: TGTGCCAGCAGGATTCGCGGCTCCTACAATGAGCAGTTCTTC. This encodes CASRIRGSYNEQFF.

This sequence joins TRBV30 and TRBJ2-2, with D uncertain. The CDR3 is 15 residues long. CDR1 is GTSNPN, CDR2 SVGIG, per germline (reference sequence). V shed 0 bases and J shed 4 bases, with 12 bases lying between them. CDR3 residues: CAWSVVSAGTGELFF. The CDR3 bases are TGTGCCTGGAGTGTTGTTTCAGCCGGCACCGGGGAGCTGTTTTTT.

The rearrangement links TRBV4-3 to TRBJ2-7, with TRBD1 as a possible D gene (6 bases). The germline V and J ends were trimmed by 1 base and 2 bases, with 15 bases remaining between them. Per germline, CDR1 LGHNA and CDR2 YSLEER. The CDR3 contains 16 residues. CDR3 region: CASSQAYPPGAYEQYF. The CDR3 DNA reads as TGCGCCAGCAGCCAAGCTTACCCCCCAGGGGCCTACGAGCAGTACTTC.

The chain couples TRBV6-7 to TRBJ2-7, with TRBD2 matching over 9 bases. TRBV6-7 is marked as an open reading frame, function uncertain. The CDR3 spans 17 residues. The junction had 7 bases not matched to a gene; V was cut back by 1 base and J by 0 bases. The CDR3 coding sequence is TGTGCCAGCAGTTACTTAGCGGGAGCCAGATCCTCCTACGAGCAGTACTTC. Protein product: CASSYLAGARSSYEQYF.

For the CDR3, the DNA is TGTGCCAGCAGTTACTCACTTTCTGGAGATACGCAGTATTTT. This encodes CASSYSLSGDTQYF. The chain joins TRBV6-5 to TRBJ2-3; no reliable D call. Germline CDR1 reads MNHEY; CDR2 reads SVGAGI. V shed 0 bases and J shed 5 bases, with 9 bases lying between them. The CDR3 is 14 residues long.